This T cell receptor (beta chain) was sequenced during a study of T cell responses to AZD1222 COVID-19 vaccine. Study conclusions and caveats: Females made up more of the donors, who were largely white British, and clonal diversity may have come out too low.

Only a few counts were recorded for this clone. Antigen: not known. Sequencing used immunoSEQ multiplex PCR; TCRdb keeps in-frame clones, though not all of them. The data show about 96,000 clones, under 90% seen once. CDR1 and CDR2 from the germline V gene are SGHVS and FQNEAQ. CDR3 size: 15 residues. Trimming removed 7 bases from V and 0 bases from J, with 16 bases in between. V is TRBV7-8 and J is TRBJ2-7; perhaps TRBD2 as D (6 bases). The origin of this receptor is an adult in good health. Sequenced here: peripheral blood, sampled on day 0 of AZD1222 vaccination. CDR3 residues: CASIARDFSSYEQYF. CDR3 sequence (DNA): TGTGCCAGCATCGCTCGGGACTTCTCCTCCTACGAGCAGTACTTC.